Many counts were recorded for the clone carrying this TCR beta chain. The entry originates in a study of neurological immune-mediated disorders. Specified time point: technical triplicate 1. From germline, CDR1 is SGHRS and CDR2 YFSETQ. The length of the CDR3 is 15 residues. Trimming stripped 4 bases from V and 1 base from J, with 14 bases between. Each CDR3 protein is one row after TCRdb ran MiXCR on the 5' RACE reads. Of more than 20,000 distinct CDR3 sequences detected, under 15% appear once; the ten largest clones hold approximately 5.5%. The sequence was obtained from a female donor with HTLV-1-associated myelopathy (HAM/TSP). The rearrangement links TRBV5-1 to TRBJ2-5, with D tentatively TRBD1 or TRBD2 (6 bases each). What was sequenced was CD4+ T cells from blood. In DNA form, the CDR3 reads TGCGCCAGCAGCCCAGAGGGGGGTCTCCAAGAGACCCAGTACTTC. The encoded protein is CASSPEGGLQETQYF.